This TCR beta chain was sequenced in a study of cytomegalovirus exposure and HLA in healthy donors. PCR amplification relied on 60 Vbeta primers (plus 13 Jbeta primers). Profiling relied on immunoSEQ multiplex PCR, and the TCRdb table lists in-frame clones only, not all of them. This table has some 130,000 clones, 78% appearing once. With V trimmed by 4 bases and J by 4 bases, 10 bases remained unmatched. The CDR3 extends over 15 amino acids. Germline lookup yields CDR1 SGDLS and CDR2 YYNGEE. The chain uses TRBV9 and TRBJ1-2; 7 positions agree with TRBD1. The TCR comes from a woman aged 35 to 49 in good health and CMV-seronegative. The sequenced sample consisted of PBMCs. This chain's CDR3 is CASSRDSDEVYGYTF. The CDR3 DNA is TGTGCCAGCAGCCGGGACAGCGATGAAGTCTATGGCTACACCTTC.